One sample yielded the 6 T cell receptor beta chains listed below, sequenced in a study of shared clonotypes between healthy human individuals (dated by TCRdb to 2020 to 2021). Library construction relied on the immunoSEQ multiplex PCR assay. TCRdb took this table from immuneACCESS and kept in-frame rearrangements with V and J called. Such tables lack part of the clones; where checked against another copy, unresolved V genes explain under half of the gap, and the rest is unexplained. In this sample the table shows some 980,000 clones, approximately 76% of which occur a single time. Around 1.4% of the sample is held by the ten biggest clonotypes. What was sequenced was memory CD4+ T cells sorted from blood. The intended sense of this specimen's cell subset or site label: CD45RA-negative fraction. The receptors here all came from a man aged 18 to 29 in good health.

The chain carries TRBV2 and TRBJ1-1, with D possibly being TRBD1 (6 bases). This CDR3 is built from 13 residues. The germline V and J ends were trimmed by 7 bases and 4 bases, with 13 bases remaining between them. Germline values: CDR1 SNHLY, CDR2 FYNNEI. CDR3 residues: CASNKDRITEAFF. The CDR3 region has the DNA TGTGCCAGCAATAAGGACAGAATCACTGAAGCTTTCTTT.

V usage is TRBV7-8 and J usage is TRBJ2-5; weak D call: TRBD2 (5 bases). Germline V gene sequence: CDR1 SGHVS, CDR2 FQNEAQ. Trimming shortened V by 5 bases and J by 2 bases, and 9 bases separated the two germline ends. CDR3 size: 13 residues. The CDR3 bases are TGTGCCAGCAGCAGGACGGGACAAGAGACCCAGTACTTC. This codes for CASSRTGQETQYF. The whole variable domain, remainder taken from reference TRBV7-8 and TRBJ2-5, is GAGVSQSPRYKVAKRGQDVALRCDPISGHVSLFWYQQALGQGPEFLTYFQNEAQLDKSGLPSDRFFAERPEGSVSTLKIQRTQQEDSAVYLCASSRTGQETQYFGPGTRLLVL.

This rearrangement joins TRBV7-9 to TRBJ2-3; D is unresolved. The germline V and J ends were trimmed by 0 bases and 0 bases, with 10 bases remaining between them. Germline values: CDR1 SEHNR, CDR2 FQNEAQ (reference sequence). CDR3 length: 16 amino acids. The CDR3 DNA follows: TGTGCCAGCAGCTTAGCGGAAGCCCGAAGCACAGATACGCAGTATTTT. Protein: CASSLAEARSTDTQYF.

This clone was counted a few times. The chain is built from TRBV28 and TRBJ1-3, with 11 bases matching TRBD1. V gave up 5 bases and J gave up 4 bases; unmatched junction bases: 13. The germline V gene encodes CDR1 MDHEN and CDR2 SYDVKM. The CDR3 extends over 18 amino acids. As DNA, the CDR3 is TGTGCCAGCAGTCCCCCCCGTAGGACAGGGGGCTTCGGAAACACCATATATTTT. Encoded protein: CASSPPRRTGGFGNTIYF.

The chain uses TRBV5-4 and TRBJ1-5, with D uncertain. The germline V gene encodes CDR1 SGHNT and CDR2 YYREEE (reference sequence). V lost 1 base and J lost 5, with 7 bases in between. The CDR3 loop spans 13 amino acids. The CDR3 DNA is TGTGCCAGCAGCTTGAACGGGGATCAGCCCCAGCATTTT. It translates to CASSLNGDQPQHF.

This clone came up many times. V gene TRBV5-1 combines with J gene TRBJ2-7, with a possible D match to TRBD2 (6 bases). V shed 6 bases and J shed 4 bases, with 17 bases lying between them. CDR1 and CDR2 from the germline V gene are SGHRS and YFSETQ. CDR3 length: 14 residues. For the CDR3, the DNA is TGCGCCAGCACCGCCGGGGGAGTTGGTTACGAGCAGTACTTC. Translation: CASTAGGVGYEQYF.